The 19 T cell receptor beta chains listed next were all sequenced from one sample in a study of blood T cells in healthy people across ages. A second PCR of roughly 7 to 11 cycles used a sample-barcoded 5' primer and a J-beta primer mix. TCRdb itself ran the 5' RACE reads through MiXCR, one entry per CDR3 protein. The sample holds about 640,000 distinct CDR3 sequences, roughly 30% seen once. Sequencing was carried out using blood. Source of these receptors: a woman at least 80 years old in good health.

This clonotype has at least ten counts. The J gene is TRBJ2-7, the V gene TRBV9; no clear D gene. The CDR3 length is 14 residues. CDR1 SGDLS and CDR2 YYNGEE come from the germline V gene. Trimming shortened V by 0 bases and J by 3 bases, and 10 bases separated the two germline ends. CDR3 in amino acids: CASSVDNTYYEQYF. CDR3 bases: TGTGCCAGCAGCGTAGACAATACCTACTACGAGCAGTACTTC.

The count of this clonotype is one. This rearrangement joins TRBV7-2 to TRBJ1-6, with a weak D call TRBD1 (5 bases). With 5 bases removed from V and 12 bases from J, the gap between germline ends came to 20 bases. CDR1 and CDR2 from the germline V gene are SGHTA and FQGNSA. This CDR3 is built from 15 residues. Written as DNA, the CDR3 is TGTGCCAGCAGCCCACGTCCGAGGGGTATGGAACCCCTCCACTTT. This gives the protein CASSPRPRGMEPLHF.

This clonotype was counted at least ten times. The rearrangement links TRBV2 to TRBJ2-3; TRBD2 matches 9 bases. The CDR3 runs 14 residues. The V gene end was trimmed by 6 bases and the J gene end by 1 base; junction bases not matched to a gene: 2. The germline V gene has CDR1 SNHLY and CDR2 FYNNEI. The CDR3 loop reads CASRASGGTDTQYF. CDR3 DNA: TGTGCCAGCAGAGCTAGCGGGGGCACAGATACGCAGTATTTT. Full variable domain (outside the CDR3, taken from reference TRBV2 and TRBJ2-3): EPEVTQTPSHQVTQMGQEVILRCVPISNHLYFYWYRQILGQKVEFLVSFYNNEISEKSEIFDDQFSVERPDGSNFTLKIRSTKLEDSAMYFCASRASGGTDTQYFGPGTRLTVL.

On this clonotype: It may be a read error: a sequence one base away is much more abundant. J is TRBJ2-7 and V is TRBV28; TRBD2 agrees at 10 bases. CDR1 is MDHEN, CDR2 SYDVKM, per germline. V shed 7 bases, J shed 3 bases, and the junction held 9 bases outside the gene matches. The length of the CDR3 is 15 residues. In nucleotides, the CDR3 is TGTGCCAGCACTTTTCGTACTAGCGGGGACTACGAGCAGTACTTC. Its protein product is CASTFRTSGDYEQYF.

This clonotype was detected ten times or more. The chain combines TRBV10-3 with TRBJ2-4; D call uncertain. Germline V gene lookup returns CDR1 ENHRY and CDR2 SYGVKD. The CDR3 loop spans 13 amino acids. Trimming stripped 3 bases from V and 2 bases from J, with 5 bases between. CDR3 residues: CAISETSKNIQYF. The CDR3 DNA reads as TGTGCCATCAGTGAAACTTCCAAAAACATTCAGTACTTC.

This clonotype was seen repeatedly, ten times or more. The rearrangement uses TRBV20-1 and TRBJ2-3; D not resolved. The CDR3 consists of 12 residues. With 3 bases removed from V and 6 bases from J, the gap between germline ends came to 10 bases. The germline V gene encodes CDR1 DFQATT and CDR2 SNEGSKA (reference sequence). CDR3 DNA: TGCAGTGCTAGCGAGGATAAGGATACGCAGTATTTT. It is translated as CSASEDKDTQYF.

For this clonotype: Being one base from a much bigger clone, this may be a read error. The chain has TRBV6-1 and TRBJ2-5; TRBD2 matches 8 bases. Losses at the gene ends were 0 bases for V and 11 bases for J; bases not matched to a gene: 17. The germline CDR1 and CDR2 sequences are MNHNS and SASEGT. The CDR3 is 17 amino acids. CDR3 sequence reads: CASSEALRAGVDNEQYF. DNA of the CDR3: TGTGCCAGCAGTGAAGCATTAAGAGCGGGGGTCGACAATGAGCAGTACTTC.

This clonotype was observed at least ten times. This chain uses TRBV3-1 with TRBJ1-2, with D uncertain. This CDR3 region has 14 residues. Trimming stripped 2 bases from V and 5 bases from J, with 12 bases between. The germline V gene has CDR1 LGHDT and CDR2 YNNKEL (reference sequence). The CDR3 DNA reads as TGTGCCAGCAGCCAATTCGGGCAGGAATATGGCTACACCTTC. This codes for CASSQFGQEYGYTF.

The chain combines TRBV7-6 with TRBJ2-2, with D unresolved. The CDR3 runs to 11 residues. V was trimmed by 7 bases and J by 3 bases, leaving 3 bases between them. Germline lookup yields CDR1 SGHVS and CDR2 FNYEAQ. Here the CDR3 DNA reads TGTGCCAGCACGCACACCGGGGAGCTGTTTTTT. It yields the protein CASTHTGELFF.

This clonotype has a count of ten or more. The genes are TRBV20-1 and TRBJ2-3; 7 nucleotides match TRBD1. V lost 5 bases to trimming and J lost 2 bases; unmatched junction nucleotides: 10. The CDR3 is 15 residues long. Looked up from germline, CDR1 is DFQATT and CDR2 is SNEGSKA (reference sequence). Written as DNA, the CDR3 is TGCAGTGCTGGCAACCGGGACAGCTTCACAGATACGCAGTATTTT. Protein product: CSAGNRDSFTDTQYF.

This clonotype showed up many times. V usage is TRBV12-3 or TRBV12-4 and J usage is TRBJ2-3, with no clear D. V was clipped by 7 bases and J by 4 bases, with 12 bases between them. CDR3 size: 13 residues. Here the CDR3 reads CASTPFNADTQYF. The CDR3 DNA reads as TGTGCCAGCACCCCGTTCAACGCAGATACGCAGTATTTT.

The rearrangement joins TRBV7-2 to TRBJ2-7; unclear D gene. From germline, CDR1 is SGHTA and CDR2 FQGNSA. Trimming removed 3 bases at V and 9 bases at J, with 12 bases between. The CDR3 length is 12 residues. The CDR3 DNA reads TGTGCCAGCAGCTTTCTCGGCAATGGGCAGTACTTC. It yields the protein CASSFLGNGQYF. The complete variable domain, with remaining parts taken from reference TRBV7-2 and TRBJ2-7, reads GAGVSQSPSNKVTEKGKDVELRCDPISGHTALYWYRQSLGQGLEFLIYFQGNSAPDKSGLPSDRFSAERTGGSVSTLTIQRTQQEDSAVYLCASSFLGNGQYFGPGTRLTVT.

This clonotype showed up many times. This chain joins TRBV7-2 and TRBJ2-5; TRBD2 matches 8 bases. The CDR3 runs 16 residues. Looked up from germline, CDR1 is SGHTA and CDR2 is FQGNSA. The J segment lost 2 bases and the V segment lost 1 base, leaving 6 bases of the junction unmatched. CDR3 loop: CASSLVWASGQETQYF. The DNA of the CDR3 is TGTGCCAGCAGCTTAGTCTGGGCTAGCGGGCAAGAGACCCAGTACTTC.

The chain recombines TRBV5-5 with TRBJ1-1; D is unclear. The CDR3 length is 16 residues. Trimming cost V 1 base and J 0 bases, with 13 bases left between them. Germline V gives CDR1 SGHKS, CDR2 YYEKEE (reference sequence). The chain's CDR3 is CASSLIAGIVNTEAFF. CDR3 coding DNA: TGTGCCAGCAGCTTGATAGCTGGGATAGTGAACACTGAAGCTTTCTTT.

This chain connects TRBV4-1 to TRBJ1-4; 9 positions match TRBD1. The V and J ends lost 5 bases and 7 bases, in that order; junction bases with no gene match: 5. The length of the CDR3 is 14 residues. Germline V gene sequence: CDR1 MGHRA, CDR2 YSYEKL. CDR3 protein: CASSTGTGLEKLFF. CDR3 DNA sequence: TGCGCCAGCAGCACCGGGACAGGGCTTGAAAAACTGTTTTTT.

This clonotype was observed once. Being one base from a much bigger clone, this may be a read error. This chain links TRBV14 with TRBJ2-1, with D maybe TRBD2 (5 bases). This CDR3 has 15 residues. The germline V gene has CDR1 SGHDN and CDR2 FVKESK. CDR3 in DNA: TGTGCCGGCAGCCAAGCGACCGGGGCCTACAATGAGCAGTTCTTC. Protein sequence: CAGSQATGAYNEQFF. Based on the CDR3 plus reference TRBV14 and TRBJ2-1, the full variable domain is EAGVTQFPSHSVIEKGQTVTLRCDPISGHDNLYWYRRVMGKEIKFLLHFVKESKQDESGMPNNRFLAERTGGTYSTLKVQPAELEDSGVYFCAGSQATGAYNEQFFGPGTRLTVL.

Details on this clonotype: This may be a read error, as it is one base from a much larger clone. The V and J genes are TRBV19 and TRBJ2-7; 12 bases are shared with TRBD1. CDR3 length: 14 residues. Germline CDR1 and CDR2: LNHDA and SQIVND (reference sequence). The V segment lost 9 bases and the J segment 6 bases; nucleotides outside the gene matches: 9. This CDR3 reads CASTSGTGGLEQYF. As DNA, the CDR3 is TGTGCCAGCACCTCGGGGACAGGGGGCCTCGAGCAGTACTTC.

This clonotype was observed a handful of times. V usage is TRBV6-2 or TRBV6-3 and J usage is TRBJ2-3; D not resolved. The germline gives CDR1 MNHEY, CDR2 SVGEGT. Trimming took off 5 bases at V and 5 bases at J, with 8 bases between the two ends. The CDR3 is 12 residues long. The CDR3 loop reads CASSTSVDTQYF. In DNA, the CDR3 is TGTGCCAGCAGTACCTCGGTAGATACGCAGTATTTT.

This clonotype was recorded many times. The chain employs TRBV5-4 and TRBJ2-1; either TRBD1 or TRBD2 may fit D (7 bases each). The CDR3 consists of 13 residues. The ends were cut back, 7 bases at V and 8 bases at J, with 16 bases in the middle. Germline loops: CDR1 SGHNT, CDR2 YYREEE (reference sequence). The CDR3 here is CASRGAGGDEQFF. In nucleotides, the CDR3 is TGTGCCAGCCGGGGGGCAGGGGGGGATGAGCAGTTCTTC.